This T cell receptor beta chain comes out of a study of T cells in Graves' hyperthyroidism and ophthalmopathy. Notes on the study in general: Progression to ophthalmopathy was predicted a median of about 6.6 months early. Blood held most thyroid clonotypes expanded above 0.001 frequency.

This clonotype was seen repeatedly, ten times or more. Its antigen is unknown. The source material, RNA transcripts, was used to amplify TCR beta CDR3 regions. The primer set for the first-round RT-PCR of the TCR CDR3 was HTBI. TCRdb re-called the multiplex PCR reads through MiXCR, storing one row per CDR3 protein. The sample lists around 620,000 distinct CDR3 sequences, 14% seen once, with roughly 7.1% in the top ten. Sequenced material: blood. The sequence was collected from a woman aged 18-29 years with Graves' ophthalmopathy.

CDR3 DNA: TGTGCCAGCTCTAAGGGTAGTAGCGGCTACACCTTC. Its protein is CASSKGSSGYTF. The chain joins TRBV2 to TRBJ1-2; D is unclear. CDR3 size: 12 residues. From germline, CDR1 is SNHLY and CDR2 FYNNEI. Between the trimmed V and J ends, which lost 8 bases and 8 bases, there was a span of 15 bases.